One sample yielded the 19 T cell receptor beta chains listed below, sequenced in a study of cytomegalovirus exposure and HLA in healthy donors (dated by TCRdb to about 2017). Library prep was done by the immunoSEQ multiplex PCR assay. The multiplex PCR relied on a mix of 60 forward primers for TCR Vbeta segments and 13 reverse primers for TCR Jbeta segments. TCRdb took over this immuneACCESS table, retaining in-frame rearrangements with V and J assigned. Such tables are incomplete; in checked studies, under half of the missing clones stem from an unresolved V gene, and the remainder is unexplained. For this sample the table gives about 45,000 clones, of which about half were detected only once. The top ten clonotypes cover roughly 6% of the sample. Specimen: PBMCs. These receptors all come from a man in his 60s in good health and CMV-seronegative.

This clone occurred once. V and J are TRBV9 and TRBJ1-2, with D maybe TRBD1 (5 bases). There are 16 residues in the CDR3. V shed 4 bases and J shed 2 bases, with 18 bases lying between them. CDR1 and CDR2 (germline): SGDLS, YYNGEE. In nucleotides, the CDR3 is TGTGCCAGCAGCTCAAGCCAGGGCAGAGAGAACTATGGCTACACCTTC. It is translated as CASSSSQGRENYGYTF.

This clone occurred a few times. The V gene is TRBV2, the J gene TRBJ2-1; D is possibly TRBD2 (6 bases). From germline, CDR1 is SNHLY and CDR2 FYNNEI. The CDR3 is 15 amino acids. Trimming took off 3 bases at V and 0 bases at J, with 9 bases between the two ends. DNA of the CDR3: TGTGCCAGCAGTGATAGCGGTAGCTCCTACAATGAGCAGTTCTTC. Translation gives CASSDSGSSYNEQFF.

This chain connects TRBV28 to TRBJ1-5; TRBD1 might be the D (5 bases). V was shortened by 3 bases and J by 4 bases, with 13 bases between the two germline ends. The CDR3 consists of 15 residues. Germline CDR1 reads MDHEN; CDR2 reads SYDVKM. The CDR3 region is CASSLLDIDNQPQHF. The CDR3 coding sequence is TGTGCCAGCAGTTTGCTGGACATCGATAATCAGCCCCAGCATTTT.

The V call is TRBV5-1, the J call TRBJ2-1; 9 nucleotides agree with TRBD2. V trimming: 1 base; J trimming: 5 bases; junction bases outside the gene matches: 4. The germline CDR1 and CDR2 sequences are SGHRS and YFSETQ. The CDR3 runs 15 residues. CDR3 region: CASSLMTSGNNEQFF. The CDR3 DNA reads TGCGCCAGCAGCTTGATGACTAGCGGTAACAATGAGCAGTTCTTC.

The chain links TRBV7-2 to TRBJ2-7; 7 bases agree with TRBD2. The V and J ends lost 2 bases and 4 bases, in that order; junction bases with no gene match: 11. The germline CDR1 and CDR2 sequences are SGHTA and FQGNSA. The CDR3 is 16 amino acids. The CDR3 spells CASSLWEGPVGYEQYF. The CDR3 nucleotides read TGTGCCAGCAGCTTATGGGAGGGCCCGGTAGGTTACGAGCAGTACTTC.

This clone has only a few counts. The V and J genes are TRBV9 and TRBJ1-2; the D is unclear. Trimming shortened V by 6 bases and J by 5 bases, and 11 bases separated the two germline ends. Germline CDR1 reads SGDLS; CDR2 reads YYNGEE. This CDR3 spans 12 amino acids. In DNA form, the CDR3 reads TGTGCCAGCACCCTAGACGGATATGGCTACACCTTC. This sequence encodes CASTLDGYGYTF.

Sample share makes this clone medium-sized. The chain is built from TRBV28 and TRBJ1-3, with 8 nucleotides matching TRBD1. This CDR3 spans 18 amino acids. Germline V lookup: CDR1 MDHEN, CDR2 SYDVKM. The V segment lost 2 bases and the J segment 4 bases; nucleotides outside the gene matches: 13. The CDR3 loop reads CASSLAPDRGSFGNTIYF. DNA for the CDR3: TGTGCCAGCAGTTTAGCCCCTGACAGGGGTAGTTTCGGAAACACCATATATTTT.

This clone occurred a few times. This rearrangement joins TRBV2 to TRBJ2-1, with 10 bases lining up with TRBD2. With V trimmed by 6 bases and J by 4 bases, 3 bases remained unmatched. Germline V gene data show CDR1 as SNHLY and CDR2 as FYNNEI. The CDR3 is made up of 14 amino acids. CDR3 DNA sequence: TGTGCCAGCAGCCTAGCGGGAGAGTACAATGAGCAGTTCTTC. Its protein product is CASSLAGEYNEQFF.

V and J are TRBV7-9 and TRBJ2-7; 9 nucleotides line up with TRBD2. CDR3 length: 15 residues. Germline V gives CDR1 SEHNR, CDR2 FQNEAQ (reference sequence). V gave up 5 bases and J gave up 3 bases; unmatched junction bases: 8. CDR3 in DNA: TGTGCCAGCAGCCCCCGACTAGCGGAATTCTACGAGCAGTACTTC. The encoded protein is CASSPRLAEFYEQYF.

The chain carries TRBV19 and TRBJ2-3, with D unresolved. V gave up 1 base and J gave up 2 bases, with 4 bases separating them. The CDR3 sequence is 13 residues long. CDR1 and CDR2 (germline): LNHDA, SQIVND (reference sequence). CDR3 sequence (DNA): TGTGCCAGTAGTATAGGACTCACAGATACGCAGTATTTT. Its translation: CASSIGLTDTQYF.

This sequence joins TRBV2 and TRBJ2-1, with 8 nucleotides matching TRBD2. Germline CDR1 is SNHLY and CDR2 is FYNNEI. Trimming cost V 5 bases and J 2 bases; bases outside gene matches: 8. CDR3 length: 16 amino acids. DNA for the CDR3: TGTGCCAGCAGTTACTCCGGGACTAGGGCCTACAATGAGCAGTTCTTC. Its protein is CASSYSGTRAYNEQFF.

In its sample, this clone was seen once. This chain joins TRBV5-1 and TRBJ2-2; the match to TRBD1 covers 9 bases. CDR1 is SGHRS and CDR2 is YFSETQ in the germline V gene. V was pared by 1 base and J by 7 bases, with 14 bases of the junction left unmatched. The CDR3 is 18 amino acids. In DNA, the CDR3 is TGCGCCAGCAGCTTGAATCCAATGGTACAGGGGGCGGTCGGGGAGCTGTTTTTT. Translated: CASSLNPMVQGAVGELFF. Supplemented by reference TRBV5-1 and TRBJ2-2, the full variable domain reads KAGVTQTPRYLIKTRGQQVTLSCSPISGHRSVSWYQQTPGQGLQFLFEYFSETQRNKGNFPGRFSGRQFSNSRSEMNVSTLELGDSALYLCASSLNPMVQGAVGELFFGEGSRLTVL.

The chain has TRBV7-5 and TRBJ1-5. TRBV7-5 is an annotated pseudogene. CDR3 length: 17 amino acids. The CDR3 DNA reads as TGTGTCAGAAGCCACCAGGTGAGGAGGGAGGAGGATCAGCCCCAGCATTTT. Its translation is CVRSHQVRREEDQPQHF.

Only a few counts were recorded for this clone. This CDR3 is CASRTSGNEQFF. CDR3 bases: TGTGCCAGCCGGACTAGCGGCAATGAGCAGTTCTTC. The V gene is TRBV28, the J gene TRBJ2-1; 10 bases fit TRBD2. The CDR3 covers 12 residues. The trim removed 8 bases at V and 6 bases at J, leaving 1 base unmatched. Germline CDR1 MDHEN, CDR2 SYDVKM.

The V gene is TRBV2, the J gene TRBJ1-5, with 7 bases that match TRBD1. The CDR3 consists of 13 residues. The junction had 6 bases not matched to a gene; V was cut back by 7 bases and J by 6 bases. Germline V lookup: CDR1 SNHLY, CDR2 FYNNEI. The DNA of the CDR3 is TGTGCCAGCAATACAGGGGTGAGTCAGCCCCAGCATTTT. Encoded protein: CASNTGVSQPQHF.

The chain has TRBV5-1 and TRBJ1-2; 10 nucleotides agree with TRBD1. The CDR3 spans 18 residues. Germline assignment: CDR1 SGHRS and CDR2 YFSETQ. Trimming removed 4 bases from V and 5 bases from J; junction bases left unmatched: 17. The CDR3 DNA sequence: TGCGCCAGCAGCCAGGGAGGGGACAGGGGACGGGTTGGATATGGCTACACCTTC. Amino acid sequence: CASSQGGDRGRVGYGYTF.

The rearrangement joins TRBV19 to TRBJ2-7; a weak D match, TRBD2 (5 bases). The CDR3 is made up of 13 amino acids. V was clipped by 10 bases and J by 2 bases, with 15 bases between them. Germline CDR1 is LNHDA and CDR2 is SQIVND (reference sequence). CDR3 loop: CATRTSGAYEQYF. The CDR3 nucleotides read TGTGCCACTCGCACTAGTGGGGCCTACGAGCAGTACTTC. Filled out from reference TRBV19 and TRBJ2-7, the complete variable domain reads DGGITQSPKYLFRKEGQNVTLSCEQNLNHDAMYWYRQDPGQGLRLIYYSQIVNDFQKGDIAEGYSVSREKKESFPLTVTSAQKNPTAFYLCATRTSGAYEQYFGPGTRLTVT.

The V and J genes are TRBV6-5 and TRBJ1-5; D not certain. This CDR3 has 11 residues. Trimming took off 8 bases at V and 4 bases at J, with 6 bases between the two ends. CDR1 is MNHEY, CDR2 SVGAGI, per germline. CDR3 region: CASGLNQPQHF. The CDR3 DNA is TGTGCCAGCGGACTTAATCAGCCCCAGCATTTT.

This clone was picked up one time. The V call is TRBV7-2, the J call TRBJ2-3, with a weak D call TRBD2 (7 bases). With 8 bases removed from V and 5 bases from J, the gap between germline ends came to 20 bases. The germline V gene has CDR1 SGHTA and CDR2 FQGNSA. The CDR3 is made up of 15 amino acids. The CDR3 bases are TGTGCCAGCCTCCCTAGGGGGGTAGCGGGAGATACGCAGTATTTT. This translates into CASLPRGVAGDTQYF.